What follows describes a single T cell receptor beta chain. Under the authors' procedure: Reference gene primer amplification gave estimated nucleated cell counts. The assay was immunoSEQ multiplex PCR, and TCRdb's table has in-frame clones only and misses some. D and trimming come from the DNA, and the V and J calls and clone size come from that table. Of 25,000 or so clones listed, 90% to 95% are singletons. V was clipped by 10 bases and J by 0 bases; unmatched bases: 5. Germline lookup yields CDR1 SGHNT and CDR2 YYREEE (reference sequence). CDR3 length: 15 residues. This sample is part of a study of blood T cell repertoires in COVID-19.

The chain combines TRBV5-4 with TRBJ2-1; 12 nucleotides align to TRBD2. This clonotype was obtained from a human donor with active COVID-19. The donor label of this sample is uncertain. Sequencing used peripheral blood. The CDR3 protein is CAWTSGVSSYNEQFF. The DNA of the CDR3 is TGTGCCTGGACTAGCGGGGTCTCCTCCTACAATGAGCAGTTCTTC.